These T cell receptor beta chains were read from a single sample in a study of blood T cell repertoires in COVID-19. Generated by immunoSEQ multiplex PCR, the TCRdb table keeps only in-frame clones and is missing some. Here the sample spans under 150,000 clones, over 75% being singletons. Specimen: peripheral blood. The receptor set was obtained from a middle-aged man with active or convalescent COVID-19. CDR3s include the opening cysteine and the closing phenylalanine or tryptophan. A D gene is named only where the DNA matches it firmly. Only some rows state a clone size, as once, few, many or a class for expanded clones.

v_gene	j_gene	d_gene	abundance	CDR3aa	CDR3nt
TRBV11-2	TRBJ1-1	TRBD1	-	CASSPQGATTEAFF	TGTGCCAGCAGCCCCCAGGGGGCGACGACTGAAGCTTTCTTT
TRBV15	TRBJ2-5	-	-	CATSKPGQQETQYF	TGTGCCACCAGCAAACCGGGACAACAAGAGACCCAGTACTTC
TRBV3-1/TRBV3-2	TRBJ1-5	TRBD1	-	CASSRRTGGNNQPQHF	TGTGCCAGCAGCCGAAGGACAGGGGGTAACAATCAGCCCCAGCATTTT
TRBV5-8	TRBJ1-5	-	-	CASSLRGKGNQPQHF	TGTGCCAGCAGCTTGCGAGGGAAGGGCAATCAGCCCCAGCATTTT
TRBV5-4	TRBJ2-2	-	-	CASSLGLAAGELFF	TGTGCCAGCAGCTTGGGCTTAGCTGCCGGGGAGCTGTTTTTT
TRBV7-2	TRBJ1-4	-	-	CASSMSVTNEKLFF	TGTGCCAGCAGCATGAGTGTAACTAATGAAAAACTGTTTTTT
TRBV2	TRBJ1-1	-	once	CASNLQGFDTEAFF	TGTGCCAGCAACCTCCAGGGGTTTGACACTGAAGCTTTCTTT
TRBV11-3	TRBJ2-5	-	-	CASSLDSLAETQYF	TGTGCCAGCAGCTTAGACTCTCTCGCGGAGACCCAGTACTTC
TRBV6-5	TRBJ2-1	TRBD2	-	CASSYSGTSGINEQFF	TGTGCCAGCAGTTACTCTGGGACTAGCGGTATCAATGAGCAGTTCTTC
TRBV6-4	TRBJ2-2	-	-	CASSDQGSGSPGELFF	TGTGCCAGCAGCGACCAGGGGTCCGGGTCTCCCGGGGAGCTGTTTTTT
TRBV7-2	TRBJ1-2	TRBD1	once	CASSSNQGQYYGYTF	TGTGCCAGCAGCTCTAACCAGGGACAGTACTATGGCTACACCTTC
TRBV7-8	TRBJ1-2	-	-	CASSPAAGSRGYTF	TGTGCCAGCAGCCCAGCGGCGGGTTCTCGCGGCTACACCTTC
TRBV11-2	TRBJ2-1	-	-	CASSWGSGLSSYNEQFF	TGTGCCAGCAGCTGGGGAAGCGGACTCAGCTCCTACAATGAGCAGTTCTTC
TRBV6-5	TRBJ2-1	-	-	CASRLTDYNEQFF	TGTGCCAGCAGACTGACAGACTACAATGAGCAGTTCTTC
TRBV7-2	TRBJ2-3	TRBD2	-	CASSSGLAGGTDTQYF	TGTGCCAGCAGCTCAGGACTAGCGGGGGGCACAGATACGCAGTATTTT
TRBV7-2	TRBJ2-7	-	-	CASSLVADPYEQYF	TGTGCCAGCAGCTTAGTAGCGGACCCCTACGAGCAGTACTTC